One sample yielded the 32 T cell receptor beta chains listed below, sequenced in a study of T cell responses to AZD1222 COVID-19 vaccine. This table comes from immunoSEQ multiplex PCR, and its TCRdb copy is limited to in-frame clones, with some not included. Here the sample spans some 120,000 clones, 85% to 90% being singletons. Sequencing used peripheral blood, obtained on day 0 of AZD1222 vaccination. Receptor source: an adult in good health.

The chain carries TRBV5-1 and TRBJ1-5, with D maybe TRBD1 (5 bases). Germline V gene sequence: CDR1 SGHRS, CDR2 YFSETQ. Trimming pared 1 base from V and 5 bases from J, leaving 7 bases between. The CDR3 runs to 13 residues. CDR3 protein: CASSLQGDQPQHF. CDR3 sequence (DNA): TGCGCCAGCAGCTTGCAGGGTGATCAGCCCCAGCATTTT.

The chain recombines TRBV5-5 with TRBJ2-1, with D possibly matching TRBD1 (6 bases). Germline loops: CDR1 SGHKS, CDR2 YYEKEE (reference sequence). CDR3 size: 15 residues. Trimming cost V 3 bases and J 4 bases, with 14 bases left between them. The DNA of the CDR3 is TGTGCCAGCAGCTCCGGGACATGGACATACAATGAGCAGTTCTTC. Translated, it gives CASSSGTWTYNEQFF.

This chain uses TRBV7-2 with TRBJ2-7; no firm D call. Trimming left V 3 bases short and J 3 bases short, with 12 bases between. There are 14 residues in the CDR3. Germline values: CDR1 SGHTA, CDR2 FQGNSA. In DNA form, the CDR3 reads TGTGCCAGCAGCTTCAGTCGAGTCAACTACGAGCAGTACTTC. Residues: CASSFSRVNYEQYF.

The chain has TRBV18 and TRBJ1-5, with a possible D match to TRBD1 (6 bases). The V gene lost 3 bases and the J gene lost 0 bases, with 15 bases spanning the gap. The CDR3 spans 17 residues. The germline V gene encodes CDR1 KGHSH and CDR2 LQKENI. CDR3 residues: CASSPASRGYSNQPQHF. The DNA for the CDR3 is TGTGCCAGCTCACCGGCGTCCAGGGGATATAGCAATCAGCCCCAGCATTTT.

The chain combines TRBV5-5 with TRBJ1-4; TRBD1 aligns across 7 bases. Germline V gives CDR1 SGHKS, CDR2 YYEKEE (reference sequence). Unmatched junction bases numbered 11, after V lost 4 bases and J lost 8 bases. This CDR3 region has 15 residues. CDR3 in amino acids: CASSIWTGPQEKLFF. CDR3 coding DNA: TGTGCCAGCAGCATATGGACAGGCCCCCAGGAAAAACTGTTTTTT. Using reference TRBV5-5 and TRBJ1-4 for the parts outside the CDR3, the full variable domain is DAGVTQSPTHLIKTRGQQVTLRCSPISGHKSVSWYQQVLGQGPQFIFQYYEKEERGRGNFPDRFSARQFPNYSSELNVNALLLGDSALYLCASSIWTGPQEKLFFGSGTQLSVL.

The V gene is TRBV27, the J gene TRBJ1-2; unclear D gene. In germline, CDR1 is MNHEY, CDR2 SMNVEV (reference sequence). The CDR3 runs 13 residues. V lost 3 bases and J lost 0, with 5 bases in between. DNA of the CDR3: TGTGCCAGCAGTTTTGACACTAACTATGGCTACACCTTC. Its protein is CASSFDTNYGYTF.

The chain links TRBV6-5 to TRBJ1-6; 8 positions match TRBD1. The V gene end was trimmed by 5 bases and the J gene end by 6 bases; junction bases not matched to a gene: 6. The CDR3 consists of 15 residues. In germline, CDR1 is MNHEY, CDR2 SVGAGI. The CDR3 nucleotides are TGTGCCAGCAGTAGACAGGGGCGTAGTAATTCACCCCTCCACTTT. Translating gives CASSRQGRSNSPLHF.

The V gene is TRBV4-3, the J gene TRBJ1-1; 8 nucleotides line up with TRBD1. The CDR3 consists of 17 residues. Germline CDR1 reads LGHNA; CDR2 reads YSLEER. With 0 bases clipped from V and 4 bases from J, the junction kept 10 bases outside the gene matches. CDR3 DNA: TGCGCCAGCAGCCAAGATTGGGGCGCAGGGGGCCCCACTGAAGCTTTCTTT. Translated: CASSQDWGAGGPTEAFF.

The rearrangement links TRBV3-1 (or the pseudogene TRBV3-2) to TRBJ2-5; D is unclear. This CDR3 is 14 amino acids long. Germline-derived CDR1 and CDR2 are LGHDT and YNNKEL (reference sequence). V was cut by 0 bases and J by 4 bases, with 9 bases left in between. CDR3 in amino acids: CASSQDDRIETQYF. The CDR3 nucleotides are TGTGCCAGCAGCCAAGATGACCGGATAGAGACCCAGTACTTC.

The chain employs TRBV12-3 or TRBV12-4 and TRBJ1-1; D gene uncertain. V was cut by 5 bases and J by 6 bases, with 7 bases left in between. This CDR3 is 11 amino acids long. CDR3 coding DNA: TGTGCCAGCAGTCGTAAGCCTGAAGCTTTCTTT. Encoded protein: CASSRKPEAFF.

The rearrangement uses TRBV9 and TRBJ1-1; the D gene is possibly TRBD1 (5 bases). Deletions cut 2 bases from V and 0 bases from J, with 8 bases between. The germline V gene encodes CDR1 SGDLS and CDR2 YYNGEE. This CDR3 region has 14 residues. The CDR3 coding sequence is TGTGCCAGCAGCGTGGGGGACTTGAACACTGAAGCTTTCTTT. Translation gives CASSVGDLNTEAFF.

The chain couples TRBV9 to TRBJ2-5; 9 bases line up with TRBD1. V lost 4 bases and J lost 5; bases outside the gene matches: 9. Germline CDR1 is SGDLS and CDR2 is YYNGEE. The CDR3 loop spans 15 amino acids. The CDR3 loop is CASSIQQGAGETQYF. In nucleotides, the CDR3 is TGTGCCAGCAGCATCCAACAGGGGGCGGGTGAGACCCAGTACTTC. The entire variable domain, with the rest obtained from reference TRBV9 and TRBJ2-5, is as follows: DSGVTQTPKHLITATGQRVTLRCSPRSGDLSVYWYQQSLDQGLQFLIQYYNGEERAKGNILERFSAQQFPDLHSELNLSSLELGDSALYFCASSIQQGAGETQYFGPGTRLLVL.

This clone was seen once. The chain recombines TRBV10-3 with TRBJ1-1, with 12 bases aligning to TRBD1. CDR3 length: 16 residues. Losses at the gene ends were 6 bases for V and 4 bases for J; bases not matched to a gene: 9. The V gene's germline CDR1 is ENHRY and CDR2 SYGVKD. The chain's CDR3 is CAISLGTGGSGTEAFF. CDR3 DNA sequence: TGTGCCATCAGCCTAGGGACAGGGGGCTCGGGCACTGAAGCTTTCTTT.

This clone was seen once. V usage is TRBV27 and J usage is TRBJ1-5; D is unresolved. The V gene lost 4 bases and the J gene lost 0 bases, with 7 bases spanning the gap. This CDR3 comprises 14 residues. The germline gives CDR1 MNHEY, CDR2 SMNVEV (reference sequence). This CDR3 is CASSYGFSNQPQHF. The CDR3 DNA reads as TGTGCCAGCAGTTACGGGTTTAGCAATCAGCCCCAGCATTTT.

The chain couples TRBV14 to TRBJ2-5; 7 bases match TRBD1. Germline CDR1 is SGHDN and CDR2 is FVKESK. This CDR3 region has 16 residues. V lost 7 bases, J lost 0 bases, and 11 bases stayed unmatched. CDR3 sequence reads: CASNPQGDGYQETQYF. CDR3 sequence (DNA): TGTGCCAGCAACCCTCAGGGGGACGGGTACCAAGAGACCCAGTACTTC.

CDR3 loop: CASRTVQDREAEQYF. The CDR3 DNA follows: TGTGCCAGCAGGACCGTCCAGGACAGGGAAGCCGAGCAGTACTTC. The genes are TRBV6-5 and TRBJ2-7, with 8 bases matching TRBD1. This CDR3 region has 15 residues. V lost 6 bases, J lost 6 bases, and 13 bases stayed unmatched. Per the germline V gene, CDR1 is MNHEY and CDR2 is SVGAGI.

The CDR3 DNA is TGTGCCAGCAGTAAGGGGGGAAACTATGGCTACACCTTC. Amino acid sequence: CASSKGGNYGYTF. The chain uses TRBV6-5 and TRBJ1-2, with D perhaps TRBD1 (6 bases). The germline V and J ends were trimmed by 5 bases and 2 bases, with 9 bases remaining between them. Germline-derived CDR1 and CDR2 are MNHEY and SVGAGI. This CDR3 has 13 amino acids.

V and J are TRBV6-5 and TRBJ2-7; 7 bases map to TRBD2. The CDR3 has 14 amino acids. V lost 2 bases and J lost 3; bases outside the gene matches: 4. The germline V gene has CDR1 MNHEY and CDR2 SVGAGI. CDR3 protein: CASSYAWGGYEQYF. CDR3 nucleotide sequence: TGTGCCAGCAGTTACGCGTGGGGGGGCTACGAGCAGTACTTC.

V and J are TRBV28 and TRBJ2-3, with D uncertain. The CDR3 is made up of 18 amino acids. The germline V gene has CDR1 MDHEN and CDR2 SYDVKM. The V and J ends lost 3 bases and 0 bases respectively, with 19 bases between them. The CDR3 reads CASSFQKVGRQSTDTQYF. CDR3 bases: TGTGCCAGCAGTTTTCAAAAGGTGGGTCGGCAGAGCACAGATACGCAGTATTTT.

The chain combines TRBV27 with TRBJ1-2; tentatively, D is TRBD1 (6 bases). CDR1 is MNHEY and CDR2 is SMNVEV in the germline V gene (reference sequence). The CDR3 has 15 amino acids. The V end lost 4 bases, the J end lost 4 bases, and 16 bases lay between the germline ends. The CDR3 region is CASSSLGGPLYGYTF. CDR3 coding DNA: TGTGCCAGCAGTTCTCTTGGGGGGCCGCTCTATGGCTACACCTTC.

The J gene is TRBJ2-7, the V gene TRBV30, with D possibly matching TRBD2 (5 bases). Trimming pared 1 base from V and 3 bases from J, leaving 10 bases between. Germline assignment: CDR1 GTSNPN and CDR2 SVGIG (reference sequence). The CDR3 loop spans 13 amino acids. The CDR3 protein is CAWSGSGGYEQYF. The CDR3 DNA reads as TGTGCCTGGAGTGGAAGCGGAGGCTACGAGCAGTACTTC. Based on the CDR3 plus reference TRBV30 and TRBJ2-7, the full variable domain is SQTIHQWPATLVQPVGSPLSLECTVEGTSNPNLYWYRQAAGRGLQLLFYSVGIGQISSEVPQNLSASRPQDRQFILSSKKLLLSDSGFYLCAWSGSGGYEQYFGPGTRLTVT.

This CDR3 is CASSLLGGVGNTIYF. CDR3 nucleotides: TGTGCCAGCAGCCTGTTGGGGGGGGTAGGAAACACCATATATTTT. The chain uses TRBV7-2 and TRBJ1-3; maybe TRBD1 (5 bases). Per the germline V gene, CDR1 is SGHTA and CDR2 is FQGNSA. CDR3 size: 15 residues. V lost 5 bases, J lost 4 bases, and 15 bases lay in between.

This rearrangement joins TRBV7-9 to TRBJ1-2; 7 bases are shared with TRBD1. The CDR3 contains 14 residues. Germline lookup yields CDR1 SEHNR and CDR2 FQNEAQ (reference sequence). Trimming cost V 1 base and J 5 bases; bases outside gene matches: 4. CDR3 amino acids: CASSLVGTVYGYTF. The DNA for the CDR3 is TGTGCCAGCAGCTTAGTCGGGACAGTGTATGGCTACACCTTC.

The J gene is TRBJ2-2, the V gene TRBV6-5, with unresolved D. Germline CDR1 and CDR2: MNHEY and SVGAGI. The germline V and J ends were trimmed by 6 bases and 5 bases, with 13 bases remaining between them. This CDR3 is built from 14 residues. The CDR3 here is CASRLDFPTGELFF. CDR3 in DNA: TGTGCCAGCAGACTCGACTTCCCGACCGGGGAGCTGTTTTTT.

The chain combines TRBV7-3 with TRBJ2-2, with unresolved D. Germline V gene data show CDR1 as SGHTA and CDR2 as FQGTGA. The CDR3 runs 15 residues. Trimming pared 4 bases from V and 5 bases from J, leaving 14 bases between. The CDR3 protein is CASSSALLGTGELFF. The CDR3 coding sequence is TGTGCCAGCAGCTCCGCTCTATTAGGGACCGGGGAGCTGTTTTTT.

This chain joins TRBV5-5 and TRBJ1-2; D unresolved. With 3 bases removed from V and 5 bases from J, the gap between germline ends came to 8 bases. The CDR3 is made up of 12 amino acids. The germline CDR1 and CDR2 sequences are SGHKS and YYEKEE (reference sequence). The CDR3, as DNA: TGTGCCAGCAGCTCCGGGGAATATGGCTACACCTTC. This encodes CASSSGEYGYTF.

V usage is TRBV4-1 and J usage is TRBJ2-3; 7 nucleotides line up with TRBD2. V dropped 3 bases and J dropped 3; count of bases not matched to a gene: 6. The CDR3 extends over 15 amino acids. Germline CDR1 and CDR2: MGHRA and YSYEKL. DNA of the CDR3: TGCGCCAGCAGCCACCAATCGGGGGGAACAGATACGCAGTATTTT. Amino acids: CASSHQSGGTDTQYF.

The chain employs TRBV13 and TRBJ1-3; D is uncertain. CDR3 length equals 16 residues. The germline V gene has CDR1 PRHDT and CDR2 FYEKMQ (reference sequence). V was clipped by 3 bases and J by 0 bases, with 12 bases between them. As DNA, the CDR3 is TGTGCCAGCAGCTTGCGTCTGGGAAGCTCTGGAAACACCATATATTTT. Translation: CASSLRLGSSGNTIYF.

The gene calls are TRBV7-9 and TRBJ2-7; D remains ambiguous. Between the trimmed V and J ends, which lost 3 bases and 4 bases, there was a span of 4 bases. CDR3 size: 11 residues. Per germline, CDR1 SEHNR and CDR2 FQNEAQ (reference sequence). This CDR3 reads CASSFTYEQYF. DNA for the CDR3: TGTGCCAGCAGCTTTACTTACGAGCAGTACTTC.

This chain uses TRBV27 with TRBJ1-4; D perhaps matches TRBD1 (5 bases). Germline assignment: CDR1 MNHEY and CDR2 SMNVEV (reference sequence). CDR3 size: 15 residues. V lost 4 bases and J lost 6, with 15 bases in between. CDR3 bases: TGTGCCAGCAGTTCCCCTTCGGGGGGGGATGAAAAACTGTTTTTT. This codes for CASSSPSGGDEKLFF.

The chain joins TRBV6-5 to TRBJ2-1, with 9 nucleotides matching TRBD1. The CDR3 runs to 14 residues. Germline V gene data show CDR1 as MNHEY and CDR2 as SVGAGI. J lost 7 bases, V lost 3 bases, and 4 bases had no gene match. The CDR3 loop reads CASSYPGTGNEQFF. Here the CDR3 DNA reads TGTGCCAGCAGTTATCCCGGGACAGGGAATGAGCAGTTCTTC.

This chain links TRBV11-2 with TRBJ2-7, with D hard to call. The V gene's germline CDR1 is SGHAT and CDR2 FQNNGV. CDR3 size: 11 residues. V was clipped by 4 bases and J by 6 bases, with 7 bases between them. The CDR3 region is CASSSGPEQYF. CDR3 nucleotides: TGTGCCAGCAGCTCCGGGCCCGAGCAGTACTTC.